This T cell receptor beta chain was documented in a study of T cell repertoires in cytomegalovirus infection. Via MiXCR, TCRdb re-called the reads, giving one row per CDR3 protein. Of 740,000 or so distinct CDR3 sequences in the sample, 35% are singletons; the top ten hold around 3%. Germline-derived CDR1 and CDR2 are SGHVS and FNYEAQ. The ends were cut back, 2 bases at V and 3 bases at J, with 13 bases in the middle. The CDR3 sequence is 15 residues long. This chain connects TRBV7-6 to TRBJ2-5; the D is unclear. Sequences were obtained from PBMCs. The TCR originated in a human donor in good health (CMV status not recorded). Some clones in this sample may be carry-over from other donors' samples. CDR3 region: CASSLTPVRKETQYF. CDR3 DNA: TGTGCCAGCAGCTTAACTCCCGTCAGAAAAGAGACCCAGTACTTC.